This TCR beta chain was recovered during a study of blood T cells in healthy people across ages. The CDR3 loop spans 15 amino acids. The V end was cut by 1 base, the J end by 1 base, with 9 bases between. Primed by a sample-barcoded 5' primer and a J-beta primer mix, a second PCR proceeded for about 7 to 11 cycles. TCRdb analysed the 5' RACE reads with MiXCR anew, one entry per CDR3 protein. This table holds about 570,000 distinct CDR3 sequences, 27% found once. Sequencing input: blood. J is TRBJ2-3 and V is TRBV12-3 or TRBV12-4, with D perhaps matching TRBD1 or TRBD2 (5 bases each). This clonotype was sampled from a woman in her sixties or seventies in good health. The CDR3 DNA is TGTGCCAGCAGTTTAGGGGACGTCGGCACAGATACGCAGTATTTT. Its protein product is CASSLGDVGTDTQYF.